The 30 T cell receptor beta chains given below trace back to one sample, sequenced in a study of T cells after yellow fever vaccination. TCRdb reprocessed the 5' RACE reads via MiXCR and lists one record per CDR3 protein. The table includes 400,000 or so distinct CDR3 sequences, roughly a sixth detected once. Sample: PBMCs, taken before the yellow fever booster vaccination. These receptors came from a man aged 18 to 30 who received the YFV17D yellow fever vaccine.

The rearrangement links TRBV4-2 to TRBJ2-7, with D perhaps given as TRBD1 or TRBD2 (5 bases each). V was cut by 0 bases and J by 5 bases, with 17 bases left in between. The CDR3 has 16 amino acids. Germline CDR1 reads LGHNA; CDR2 reads YNFKEQ. The CDR3 protein is CASSQDWSGPLNEQYF. CDR3 DNA: TGTGCCAGCAGCCAAGATTGGTCGGGGCCCCTCAACGAGCAGTACTTC.

This chain joins TRBV20-1 and TRBJ2-5; D uncertain. Germline CDR1 and CDR2: DFQATT and SNEGSKA (reference sequence). Trimming stripped 3 bases from V and 2 bases from J, with 7 bases between. This CDR3 has 12 residues. The CDR3 DNA sequence: TGCAGTGCTAGGGCACCACAAGAGACCCAGTACTTC. Translating it yields CSARAPQETQYF.

The chain uses TRBV20-1 and TRBJ2-7, with D perhaps TRBD1 or TRBD2 (5 bases each). Per the germline V gene, CDR1 is DFQATT and CDR2 is SNEGSKA (reference sequence). The length of the CDR3 is 13 residues. Trimming removed 3 bases at V and 2 bases at J, with 11 bases between. The CDR3: CSARPGTTYEQYF. CDR3 DNA sequence: TGCAGTGCTAGGCCCGGGACCACCTACGAGCAGTACTTC.

The table lists this clonotype with a count of one. The V call is TRBV27, the J call TRBJ1-6; D is ambiguous. CDR3 length equals 15 residues. CDR1 and CDR2 from the germline V gene are MNHEY and SMNVEV (reference sequence). Trimming removed 1 base at V and 7 bases at J, with 11 bases between. CDR3 residues: CASSLLTGRNSPLHF. The CDR3 DNA follows: TGTGCCAGCAGTTTATTGACGGGGAGAAATTCACCCCTCCACTTT.

V and J are TRBV18 and TRBJ2-3; 10 bases align to TRBD1. The CDR3 runs 17 residues. V lost 3 bases to trimming and J lost 1 base; unmatched junction nucleotides: 7. The germline V gene has CDR1 KGHSH and CDR2 LQKENI. CDR3 in amino acids: CASSPRDRGWRTDTQYF. DNA of the CDR3: TGTGCCAGCTCACCGAGGGACAGGGGCTGGCGCACAGATACGCAGTATTTT.

This rearrangement joins TRBV7-6 to TRBJ2-7, with TRBD1 as a possible D gene (6 bases). This CDR3 is 15 amino acids long. Germline CDR1 reads SGHVS; CDR2 reads FNYEAQ. Trimming removed 6 bases from V and 3 bases from J, with 18 bases in between. The CDR3 coding sequence is TGTGCCAGCAGTCTAGGGGGTGGCGCGGGCTACGAGCAGTACTTC. The encoded protein is CASSLGGGAGYEQYF. The variable domain in full, completed from reference TRBV7-6 and TRBJ2-7, reads GAGVSQSPRYKVTKRGQDVALRCDPISGHVSLYWYRQALGQGPEFLTYFNYEAQQDKSGLPNDRFSAERPEGSISTLTIQRTEQRDSAMYRCASSLGGGAGYEQYFGPGTRLTVT.

The chain combines TRBV5-1 with TRBJ1-2, with TRBD1 identical over 10 bases. The ends lost 4 bases at V and 7 bases at J; junction bases unmatched: 10. CDR1 is SGHRS, CDR2 YFSETQ, per germline. This CDR3 spans 15 amino acids. CDR3 region: CASSGTGQGYSGYTF. CDR3 bases: TGCGCCAGCAGCGGGACGGGACAGGGGTATAGTGGCTACACCTTC.

V is TRBV20-1 and J is TRBJ1-5, with TRBD1 matching 10 bases. Germline V gene data show CDR1 as DFQATT and CDR2 as SNEGSKA (reference sequence). The CDR3 length is 14 residues. V trimming: 4 bases; J trimming: 7 bases; junction bases outside the gene matches: 7. The CDR3 is CSAKIGQGEQPQHF. The CDR3 DNA reads TGCAGTGCTAAGATAGGACAGGGGGAACAGCCCCAGCATTTT.

In its sample, this clonotype was seen a few times. The chain carries TRBV7-9 and TRBJ2-5; tentatively, D is TRBD2 (6 bases). V was cut by 4 bases and J by 4 bases, with 13 bases left in between. The CDR3 runs to 14 residues. Germline values: CDR1 SEHNR, CDR2 FQNEAQ (reference sequence). CDR3 protein: CASSSSEGRETQYF. The CDR3 DNA sequence: TGTGCCAGCAGCTCATCGGAGGGGAGAGAGACCCAGTACTTC.

The V gene is TRBV7-8, the J gene TRBJ2-2; 8 bases align to TRBD1. Trimming at V came to 7 bases and at J to 6 bases, leaving 10 bases not matched to a gene. CDR3 size: 15 residues. Germline V lookup: CDR1 SGHVS, CDR2 FQNEAQ. In DNA, the CDR3 is TGTGCCAGCACCGACAGGGGCCAAACCGCCGGGGAGCTGTTTTTT. As protein: CASTDRGQTAGELFF.

The J gene is TRBJ2-1, the V gene TRBV14; TRBD2 matches 13 bases. The CDR3 consists of 15 residues. The germline CDR1 and CDR2 sequences are SGHDN and FVKESK. With V trimmed by 4 bases and J by 9 bases, 6 bases remained unmatched. The CDR3 reads CASSRGTSGVAEQFF. CDR3 coding DNA: TGTGCCAGCAGCCGGGGGACTAGCGGGGTTGCTGAGCAGTTCTTC.

V usage is TRBV30 and J usage is TRBJ1-2; D is perhaps TRBD1 (6 bases). The V end was cut by 3 bases, the J end by 4 bases, with 15 bases between. Per the germline V gene, CDR1 is GTSNPN and CDR2 is SVGIG (reference sequence). The CDR3 is 14 amino acids. This CDR3 is CAWSLQGPSYGYTF. The CDR3 DNA reads as TGTGCCTGGAGCTTGCAGGGGCCTTCCTATGGCTACACCTTC.

The chain uses TRBV3-1 and TRBJ2-7, with 7 bases lining up with TRBD1. Trimming at V came to 4 bases and at J to 7 bases, leaving 7 bases not matched to a gene. CDR3 length: 13 residues. CDR1 and CDR2 (germline): LGHDT, YNNKEL (reference sequence). Written as DNA, the CDR3 is TGTGCCAGCAGCCTGGGACAGACGTGGGAGCAGTACTTC. Translation gives CASSLGQTWEQYF.

The rearrangement joins TRBV7-9 to TRBJ1-4, with 8 nucleotides matching TRBD1. J gave up 7 bases and V 5 bases, and 3 bases lay outside the gene matches. The CDR3 loop spans 13 amino acids. Germline values: CDR1 SEHNR, CDR2 FQNEAQ (reference sequence). CDR3 nucleotide sequence: TGTGCCAGCAGCCCCGGACAGGGTGAAAAACTGTTTTTT. This sequence encodes CASSPGQGEKLFF.

This clonotype came up many times. This chain uses TRBV29-1 with TRBJ2-7; possible D gene TRBD1, 7 bases. V was trimmed by 5 bases and J by 6 bases, leaving 14 bases between them. The CDR3 length is 12 residues. The V gene's germline CDR1 is SQVTM and CDR2 ANQGSEA. CDR3 nucleotides: TGCAGCGTTACGCGGGACAGAGGCGAGCAGTACTTC. Its protein is CSVTRDRGEQYF.

This clonotype was detected many times. The gene calls are TRBV5-5 and TRBJ2-5, with a possible D match to TRBD2 (6 bases). CDR1 and CDR2 from the germline V gene are SGHKS and YYEKEE (reference sequence). The V gene lost 0 bases and the J gene lost 1 base, with 13 bases spanning the gap. The CDR3 is 16 residues long. For the CDR3, the DNA is TGTGCCAGCAGCTTGGGCGGGGCGCGCGTCCAAGAGACCCAGTACTTC. It specifies CASSLGGARVQETQYF.

V is TRBV6-1 and J is TRBJ2-7; D gene ambiguous. The CDR3 has 14 amino acids. Looked up from germline, CDR1 is MNHNS and CDR2 is SASEGT. Trimming shortened V by 5 bases and J by 3 bases, and 14 bases separated the two germline ends. CDR3 loop: CASSRVGFGYEQYF. In DNA, the CDR3 is TGTGCCAGCAGTCGAGTTGGGTTCGGCTACGAGCAGTACTTC.

This clonotype was counted between two and nine times. The rearrangement links TRBV18 to TRBJ2-1; the D gene could be TRBD1 or TRBD2 (5 bases each). The CDR3 length is 16 residues. Trimming cost V 0 bases and J 7 bases, with 16 bases left between them. Germline V gene lookup returns CDR1 KGHSH and CDR2 LQKENI. CDR3 DNA sequence: TGTGCCAGCTCACCACCGGGGACGCCTGTGGGGAATGAGCAGTTCTTC. Protein product: CASSPPGTPVGNEQFF.

This clonotype was counted between two and nine times. The chain recombines TRBV3-1 with TRBJ2-5, with 9 bases matching TRBD1. J lost 2 bases, V lost 1 base, and 11 bases had no gene match. Germline V gives CDR1 LGHDT, CDR2 YNNKEL (reference sequence). The CDR3 spans 18 residues. DNA for the CDR3: TGTGCCAGCAGCCAAGTTTCCGGGACAGGGTCACTTCAAGAGACCCAGTACTTC. It encodes CASSQVSGTGSLQETQYF.

The chain couples TRBV11-1 to TRBJ2-3; 15 bases map to TRBD2. The CDR3 has 18 residues. The J segment lost 2 bases and the V segment lost 4 bases, leaving 7 bases of the junction unmatched. Germline V gene sequence: CDR1 SGHAT, CDR2 FQDESV (reference sequence). The CDR3 region has the DNA TGTGCCAGCAGCTCCGGGGGACTAGCGGGGGGAATCACAGATACGCAGTATTTT. Translation gives CASSSGGLAGGITDTQYF. Supplemented by reference TRBV11-1 and TRBJ2-3, the full variable domain reads EAEVAQSPRYKITEKSQAVAFWCDPISGHATLYWYRQILGQGPELLVQFQDESVVDDSQLPKDRFSAERLKGVDSTLKIQPAELGDSAMYLCASSSGGLAGGITDTQYFGPGTRLTVL.

J is TRBJ2-1 and V is TRBV4-2; the D is unclear. This CDR3 spans 14 amino acids. Looked up from germline, CDR1 is LGHNA and CDR2 is YNFKEQ. The V end was cut by 0 bases, the J end by 9 bases, with 12 bases between. The CDR3 nucleotides read TGTGCCAGCAGCCAAGAACTCCTGGGTGGTGAGCAGTTCTTC. It specifies CASSQELLGGEQFF.

The chain employs TRBV5-1 and TRBJ2-5; 9 bases agree with TRBD2. The CDR3 contains 15 residues. J lost 2 bases, V lost 0 bases, and 2 bases had no gene match. Germline assignment: CDR1 SGHRS and CDR2 YFSETQ. The CDR3 nucleotides read TGCGCCAGCAGCTTGGGGACTAGCGTACAAGAGACCCAGTACTTC. As protein: CASSLGTSVQETQYF.

For the CDR3, the DNA is TGTGCCAGCAGCTTAGCTAGCGGGGGCCCCTACAATGAGCAGTTCTTC. This encodes CASSLASGGPYNEQFF. The chain links TRBV11-2 to TRBJ2-1; 10 nucleotides match TRBD2. This CDR3 region has 16 residues. Germline CDR1 reads SGHAT; CDR2 reads FQNNGV. The J segment lost 2 bases and the V segment lost 1 base, leaving 2 bases of the junction unmatched. Full variable domain (rest looked up from reference TRBV11-2 and TRBJ2-1): EAGVAQSPRYKIIEKRQSVAFWCNPISGHATLYWYQQILGQGPKLLIQFQNNGVVDDSQLPKDRFSAERLKGVDSTLKIQPAKLEDSAVYLCASSLASGGPYNEQFFGPGTRLTVL.

The chain employs TRBV15 and TRBJ2-1; no clear D gene. Germline CDR1 reads LNHNV; CDR2 reads YYDKDF (reference sequence). The V end was cut by 3 bases, the J end by 12 bases, with 12 bases between. The CDR3 extends over 12 amino acids. In DNA form, the CDR3 reads TGTGCCACCAGCAGCGTCTTCCTTGGGCAGTTCTTC. Protein sequence: CATSSVFLGQFF.

This clonotype was seen a handful of times. This sequence joins TRBV12-3 or TRBV12-4 and TRBJ1-2; the D is unclear. This CDR3 has 15 residues. Trimming removed 5 bases from V and 6 bases from J, with 19 bases in between. CDR3 in DNA: TGTGCCAGCAGTCCCGGGCGGTGGGTGTTTGATGGCTACACCTTC. This codes for CASSPGRWVFDGYTF.

The chain employs TRBV6-5 and TRBJ2-2; 12 bases line up with TRBD2. The ends lost 2 bases at V and 2 bases at J; junction bases unmatched: 6. This CDR3 contains 18 residues. Germline V CDR1 and CDR2: MNHEY, SVGAGI. CDR3 in amino acids: CASSYRLAGALNTGELFF. In DNA form, the CDR3 reads TGTGCCAGCAGTTACAGACTAGCGGGGGCATTAAACACCGGGGAGCTGTTTTTT.

The chain carries TRBV7-9 and TRBJ2-2; D uncertain. This CDR3 is 17 amino acids long. V was pared by 4 bases and J by 7 bases, with 22 bases between. Germline V lookup: CDR1 SEHNR, CDR2 FQNEAQ (reference sequence). The CDR3 region is CASSSGLRVGGRGELFF. The CDR3 DNA sequence: TGTGCCAGCAGCTCGGGCCTCCGCGTGGGTGGTCGCGGGGAGCTGTTTTTT. The entire variable domain, with the rest obtained from reference TRBV7-9 and TRBJ2-2, is as follows: DTGVSQNPRHKITKRGQNVTFRCDPISEHNRLYWYRQTLGQGPEFLTYFQNEAQLEKSRLLSDRFSAERPKGSFSTLEIQRTEQGDSAMYLCASSSGLRVGGRGELFFGEGSRLTVL.

This clonotype was seen only a few times. This sequence joins TRBV12-3 or TRBV12-4 and TRBJ2-2; D unclear. This CDR3 comprises 14 residues. Deletions cut 5 bases from V and 0 bases from J, with 7 bases between. The CDR3 region has the DNA TGTGCCAGCAGTCCCAACTCGAACACCGGGGAGCTGTTTTTT. Protein product: CASSPNSNTGELFF.

The chain is built from TRBV5-1 and TRBJ2-1, with D perhaps matching TRBD1 (5 bases). The CDR3 contains 18 residues. V was pared by 4 bases and J by 0 bases, with 20 bases between. Germline CDR1 and CDR2: SGHRS and YFSETQ. This CDR3 reads CASSREMLTVLSYNEQFF. The CDR3 bases are TGCGCCAGCAGCCGAGAGATGTTGACAGTCCTCTCCTACAATGAGCAGTTCTTC.

The gene calls are TRBV7-8 and TRBJ1-2; no clear D. The V and J ends lost 5 bases and 5 bases respectively, with 9 bases between them. Germline lookup yields CDR1 SGHVS and CDR2 FQNEAQ. CDR3 length: 12 residues. The DNA of the CDR3 is TGTGCCAGCAGCCCCCTCCAATATGGCTACACCTTC. Amino acid sequence: CASSPLQYGYTF.